Listed below are T cell receptor beta chains from one sample, sequenced in a study of beta chain features in type 1 diabetes. Repertoires were generated with immunoSEQ multiplex PCR, while TCRdb's copy carries only in-frame clones and drops some. Altogether 250,000 to 300,000 clones are present, 24% being singletons, with the ten largest covering about 0.012%. The sample was naive CD4+ T cells from blood. Source of these receptors: a young woman with type 1 diabetes. The CDR3 runs from the conserved cysteine through the conserved F or W. The order of the fields is clone size, J gene, D gene, V gene, CDR3 protein, CDR3 DNA. D genes are given only for firm matches. Not every row has a clone size; where given, it reads once, few, many or a size class.

clone size: .
J gene: TRBJ2-5
D gene: .
V gene: TRBV29-1
CDR3 protein: CSVVGSSEQYF
CDR3 DNA: TGCAGCGTTGTCGGGTCGAGTGAGCAGTACTTC

clone size: .
J gene: TRBJ1-2
D gene: TRBD1
V gene: TRBV29-1
CDR3 protein: CSLRDRGGYTF
CDR3 DNA: TGCAGCCTGCGTGACAGGGGAGGCTACACCTTC

clone size: few
J gene: TRBJ2-7
D gene: .
V gene: TRBV30
CDR3 protein: CAWDTGVGAYEQYF
CDR3 DNA: TGTGCCTGGGATACGGGGGTCGGCGCCTACGAGCAGTACTTC

clone size: .
J gene: TRBJ2-1
D gene: TRBD2
V gene: TRBV2
CDR3 protein: CASSPGLAVNEQFF
CDR3 DNA: TGTGCCAGCAGTCCGGGACTAGCGGTCAATGAGCAGTTCTTC

clone size: few
J gene: TRBJ1-2
D gene: TRBD1
V gene: TRBV19
CDR3 protein: CASREGARYYGYTF
CDR3 DNA: TGTGCCAGTAGGGAGGGGGCGCGGTACTATGGCTACACCTTC

clone size: .
J gene: TRBJ2-7
D gene: TRBD1
V gene: TRBV9
CDR3 protein: CASSVRDRYTEQYF
CDR3 DNA: TGTGCCAGCAGCGTCCGGGACAGGTACACCGAGCAGTACTTC

clone size: few
J gene: TRBJ2-1
D gene: TRBD1
V gene: TRBV29-1
CDR3 protein: CSVEGGTGVYNEQFF
CDR3 DNA: TGCAGCGTTGAAGGGGGGACAGGGGTGTACAATGAGCAGTTCTTC

clone size: .
J gene: TRBJ1-2
D gene: .
V gene: TRBV19
CDR3 protein: CASSIEVDYGYTF
CDR3 DNA: TGTGCCAGTAGTATCGAGGTCGACTATGGCTACACCTTC

clone size: .
J gene: TRBJ2-7
D gene: .
V gene: TRBV28
CDR3 protein: CASSLRGWGLEQYF
CDR3 DNA: TGTGCCAGCAGTTTACGTGGGTGGGGCCTCGAGCAGTACTTC

clone size: .
J gene: TRBJ2-7
D gene: .
V gene: TRBV2
CDR3 protein: CASREALDYEQYF
CDR3 DNA: TGTGCCAGCAGAGAGGCCCTAGATTACGAGCAGTACTTC

clone size: .
J gene: TRBJ1-2
D gene: .
V gene: TRBV2
CDR3 protein: CASSASNYGYTF
CDR3 DNA: TGTGCCAGCAGTGCATCTAACTATGGCTACACCTTC

clone size: few
J gene: TRBJ2-2
D gene: .
V gene: TRBV21-1
CDR3 protein: CASIQSTGELFF
CDR3 DNA: TGTGCCAGCATTCAGTCCACCGGGGAGCTGTTTTTT

clone size: few
J gene: TRBJ1-2
D gene: TRBD1
V gene: TRBV7-9
CDR3 protein: CASSSDRDRGFYGYTF
CDR3 DNA: TGTGCCAGCAGCTCGGACCGGGACAGGGGTTTCTATGGCTACACCTTC

clone size: few
J gene: TRBJ2-7
D gene: .
V gene: TRBV30
CDR3 protein: CAWSPLREQYF
CDR3 DNA: TGTGCCTGGAGTCCCCTGCGCGAGCAGTACTTC

clone size: few
J gene: TRBJ1-2
D gene: .
V gene: TRBV5-1
CDR3 protein: CASSANTGTGYTF
CDR3 DNA: TGCGCCAGCAGCGCAAATACAGGGACCGGCTACACCTTC

clone size: few
J gene: TRBJ2-1
D gene: .
V gene: TRBV30
CDR3 protein: CAWRRLSSVHEQFF
CDR3 DNA: TGTGCCTGGAGAAGATTGTCGTCAGTCCATGAGCAGTTCTTC

clone size: .
J gene: TRBJ1-1
D gene: TRBD1
V gene: TRBV2
CDR3 protein: CASSDSSDRREAFF
CDR3 DNA: TGTGCCAGCAGTGATTCCTCGGACAGGCGTGAAGCTTTCTTT

clone size: .
J gene: TRBJ2-1
D gene: TRBD1
V gene: TRBV5-4
CDR3 protein: CASSKDRGLQFF
CDR3 DNA: TGTGCCAGCAGCAAGGACAGGGGCCTTCAGTTCTTC

clone size: few
J gene: TRBJ2-1
D gene: TRBD2
V gene: TRBV9
CDR3 protein: CASSVVSGNNEQFF
CDR3 DNA: TGTGCCAGCAGCGTAGTTAGCGGGAATAATGAGCAGTTCTTC

clone size: .
J gene: TRBJ1-1
D gene: .
V gene: TRBV29-1
CDR3 protein: CSGAWRNTEAFF
CDR3 DNA: TGCAGCGGCGCTTGGAGGAACACTGAAGCTTTCTTT

clone size: .
J gene: TRBJ2-5
D gene: .
V gene: TRBV18
CDR3 protein: CASSPDIIQETQYF
CDR3 DNA: TGTGCCAGCTCACCCGACATCATACAAGAGACCCAGTACTTC

clone size: .
J gene: TRBJ2-1
D gene: .
V gene: TRBV29-1
CDR3 protein: CSVEAPYNEQFF
CDR3 DNA: TGCAGCGTTGAAGCCCCATACAATGAGCAGTTCTTC

clone size: .
J gene: TRBJ1-2
D gene: .
V gene: TRBV18
CDR3 protein: CASSPLVPGYTF
CDR3 DNA: TGTGCCAGCTCACCTCTAGTACCCGGCTACACCTTC

clone size: .
J gene: TRBJ2-6
D gene: TRBD2
V gene: TRBV9
CDR3 protein: CASSVAHRAGGSGANVLTF
CDR3 DNA: TGTGCCAGCAGCGTAGCCCATAGGGCGGGGGGCTCTGGGGCCAACGTCCTGACTTTC

clone size: .
J gene: TRBJ1-4
D gene: .
V gene: TRBV30
CDR3 protein: CAWGAGSTNEKLFF
CDR3 DNA: TGTGCCTGGGGTGCAGGGTCGACTAATGAAAAACTGTTTTTT

clone size: few
J gene: TRBJ2-1
D gene: .
V gene: TRBV9
CDR3 protein: CASSVDGHGAYNEQFF
CDR3 DNA: TGTGCCAGCAGCGTAGATGGTCACGGAGCCTACAATGAGCAGTTCTTC

clone size: few
J gene: TRBJ2-1
D gene: TRBD1
V gene: TRBV29-1
CDR3 protein: CSVGARRTGGHEQFF
CDR3 DNA: TGCAGCGTTGGGGCCCGTCGAACAGGGGGCCATGAGCAGTTCTTC

clone size: .
J gene: TRBJ2-1
D gene: TRBD1
V gene: TRBV7-3
CDR3 protein: CASSLRTGGGNEQFF
CDR3 DNA: TGTGCCAGCAGCTTAAGGACAGGGGGCGGGAATGAGCAGTTCTTC

clone size: .
J gene: TRBJ1-2
D gene: .
V gene: TRBV5-4
CDR3 protein: CASRPGELYGYTF
CDR3 DNA: TGTGCCAGCAGACCCGGGGAGCTCTATGGCTACACCTTC

clone size: few
J gene: TRBJ2-7
D gene: TRBD2
V gene: TRBV18
CDR3 protein: CASSGPGLVSYEQYF
CDR3 DNA: TGTGCCAGCTCAGGACCGGGACTAGTGTCTTACGAGCAGTACTTC

clone size: few
J gene: TRBJ1-1
D gene: .
V gene: TRBV29-1
CDR3 protein: CSVDLQGRAMGTEAFF
CDR3 DNA: TGCAGCGTTGATCTCCAGGGTAGAGCCATGGGCACTGAAGCTTTCTTT

clone size: .
J gene: TRBJ2-1
D gene: TRBD2
V gene: TRBV11-3
CDR3 protein: CASSPTSGRRNEQFF
CDR3 DNA: TGTGCCAGCAGCCCTACTAGCGGGAGAAGGAATGAGCAGTTCTTC

clone size: .
J gene: TRBJ1-2
D gene: .
V gene: TRBV7-9
CDR3 protein: CASRIVGEGYTF
CDR3 DNA: TGTGCCAGCAGAATCGTGGGCGAAGGCTACACCTTC

clone size: few
J gene: TRBJ1-2
D gene: .
V gene: TRBV29-1
CDR3 protein: CSVGGVPYGYTF
CDR3 DNA: TGCAGCGTTGGCGGGGTCCCTTATGGCTACACCTTC

clone size: few
J gene: TRBJ2-1
D gene: TRBD1
V gene: TRBV9
CDR3 protein: CASSVVRTGDYNEQFF
CDR3 DNA: TGTGCCAGCAGCGTAGTCCGGACAGGGGACTACAATGAGCAGTTCTTC

clone size: few
J gene: TRBJ1-1
D gene: TRBD1
V gene: TRBV5-1
CDR3 protein: CASSLGGTGVYTEAFF
CDR3 DNA: TGCGCCAGCAGCTTGGGGGGGACAGGAGTGTACACTGAAGCTTTCTTT

clone size: few
J gene: TRBJ2-7
D gene: TRBD2
V gene: TRBV28
CDR3 protein: CASTRTSGTYEQYF
CDR3 DNA: TGTGCCAGCACTCGGACTAGCGGAACCTACGAGCAGTACTTC

clone size: few
J gene: TRBJ2-1
D gene: .
V gene: TRBV30
CDR3 protein: CAWSKGREIDEQFF
CDR3 DNA: TGTGCCTGGAGTAAGGGCAGGGAAATTGATGAGCAGTTCTTC

clone size: few
J gene: TRBJ2-7
D gene: TRBD2
V gene: TRBV7-9
CDR3 protein: CASSRTSGRGEQYF
CDR3 DNA: TGTGCCAGCAGCCGGACTAGCGGGAGGGGTGAGCAGTACTTC

clone size: few
J gene: TRBJ2-2
D gene: .
V gene: TRBV27
CDR3 protein: CASSFQGPNTGELFF
CDR3 DNA: TGTGCCAGCAGTTTTCAGGGGCCGAACACCGGGGAGCTGTTTTTT

clone size: .
J gene: TRBJ2-3
D gene: .
V gene: TRBV4-1
CDR3 protein: CASSQGAAFGNTQYF
CDR3 DNA: TGCGCCAGCAGCCAAGGAGCGGCATTTGGAAATACGCAGTATTTT

clone size: once
J gene: TRBJ2-1
D gene: .
V gene: TRBV10-3
CDR3 protein: CAITPGQVASNEQFF
CDR3 DNA: TGTGCCATCACCCCAGGGCAAGTGGCCTCCAATGAGCAGTTCTTC

clone size: .
J gene: TRBJ2-1
D gene: .
V gene: TRBV30
CDR3 protein: CAWSAPGLQNLAYNEQFF
CDR3 DNA: TGTGCCTGGAGTGCCCCGGGACTTCAGAACTTGGCCTACAATGAGCAGTTCTTC

clone size: .
J gene: TRBJ2-1
D gene: .
V gene: TRBV5-1
CDR3 protein: CASSGQGGDYNEQFF
CDR3 DNA: TGCGCCAGCAGCGGACAGGGAGGGGATTACAATGAGCAGTTCTTC

clone size: .
J gene: TRBJ1-5
D gene: TRBD1
V gene: TRBV19
CDR3 protein: CASSYGTGFSNNQPQHF
CDR3 DNA: TGTGCCAGTAGTTACGGGACAGGGTTTAGTAACAATCAGCCCCAGCATTTT

clone size: .
J gene: TRBJ2-7
D gene: .
V gene: TRBV6-1
CDR3 protein: CASSELATYEQYF
CDR3 DNA: TGTGCCAGCAGTGAACTAGCGACCTACGAGCAGTACTTC

clone size: .
J gene: TRBJ1-2
D gene: .
V gene: TRBV30
CDR3 protein: CAWSVAGNYGYTF
CDR3 DNA: TGTGCCTGGAGTGTTGCGGGGAACTATGGCTACACCTTC

clone size: .
J gene: TRBJ2-1
D gene: .
V gene: TRBV20-1
CDR3 protein: CSAHDRQGQFF
CDR3 DNA: TGCAGTGCTCATGACCGCCAGGGGCAGTTCTTC

clone size: few
J gene: TRBJ2-7
D gene: .
V gene: TRBV11-2
CDR3 protein: CASSLEWGQTYEQYF
CDR3 DNA: TGTGCCAGCAGCTTAGAGTGGGGACAAACCTACGAGCAGTACTTC

clone size: .
J gene: TRBJ2-1
D gene: TRBD2
V gene: TRBV25-1
CDR3 protein: CASSKRLAAYNEQFF
CDR3 DNA: TGTGCCAGCAGTAAAAGACTAGCGGCCTACAATGAGCAGTTCTTC